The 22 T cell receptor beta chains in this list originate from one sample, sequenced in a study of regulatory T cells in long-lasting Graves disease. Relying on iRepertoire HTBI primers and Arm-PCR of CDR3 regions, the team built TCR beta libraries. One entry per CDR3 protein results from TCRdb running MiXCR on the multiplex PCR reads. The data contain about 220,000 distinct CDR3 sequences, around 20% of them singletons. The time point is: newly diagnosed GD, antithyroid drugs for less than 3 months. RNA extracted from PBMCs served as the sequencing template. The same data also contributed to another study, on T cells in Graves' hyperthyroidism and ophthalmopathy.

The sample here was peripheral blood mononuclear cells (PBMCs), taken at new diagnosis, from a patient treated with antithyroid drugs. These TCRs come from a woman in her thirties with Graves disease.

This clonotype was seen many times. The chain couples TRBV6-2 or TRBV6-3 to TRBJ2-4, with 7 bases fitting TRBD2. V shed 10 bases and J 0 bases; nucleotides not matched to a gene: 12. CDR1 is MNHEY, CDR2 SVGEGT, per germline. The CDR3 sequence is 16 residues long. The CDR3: CAIGSSGLTAKNIQYF. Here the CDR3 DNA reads TGTGCCATAGGCTCTAGCGGCCTGACAGCCAAAAACATTCAGTACTTC.

The CDR3 DNA reads TGCAGCGCTAGGGGGGACAGGGTCTCGGATGAAAAACTGTTTTTT. This gives the protein CSARGDRVSDEKLFF. The chain combines TRBV29-1 with TRBJ1-4; 9 positions agree with TRBD1. Per the germline V gene, CDR1 is SQVTM and CDR2 is ANQGSEA. The J segment lost 6 bases and the V segment lost 7 bases, leaving 12 bases of the junction unmatched. CDR3 length: 15 residues.

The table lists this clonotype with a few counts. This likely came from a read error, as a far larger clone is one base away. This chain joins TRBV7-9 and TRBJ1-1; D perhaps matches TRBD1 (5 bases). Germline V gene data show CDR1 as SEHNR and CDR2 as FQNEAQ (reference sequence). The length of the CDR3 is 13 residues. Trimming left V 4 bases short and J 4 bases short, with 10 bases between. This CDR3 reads CASSSQEGTEAFF. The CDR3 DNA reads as TGTGCCAGCAGCTCACAGGAGGGCACTGAAGCTTTCTTT.

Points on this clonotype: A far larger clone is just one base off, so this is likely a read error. CDR3 DNA: TGTGCCAGCGACCCGAATCAGCCCCAGCATTTT. It is translated as CASDPNQPQHF. This chain joins TRBV6-2 or TRBV6-3 and TRBJ1-5, with D unresolved. V was trimmed by 8 bases and J by 4 bases, leaving 6 bases between them. The length of the CDR3 is 11 residues. In germline, CDR1 is MNHEY, CDR2 SVGEGT.

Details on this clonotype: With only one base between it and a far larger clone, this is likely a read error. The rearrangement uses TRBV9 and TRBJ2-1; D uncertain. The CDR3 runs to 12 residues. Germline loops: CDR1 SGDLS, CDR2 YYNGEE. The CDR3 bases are TGTGCCAGCAGCATTGACCCGGAGACCCTGTACTTC. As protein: CASSIDPETLYF.

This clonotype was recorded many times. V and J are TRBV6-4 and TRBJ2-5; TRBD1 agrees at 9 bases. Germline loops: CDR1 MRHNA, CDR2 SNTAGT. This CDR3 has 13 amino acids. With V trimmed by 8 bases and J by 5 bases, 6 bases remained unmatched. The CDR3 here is CASSQDRGETQYF. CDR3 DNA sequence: TGTGCCAGCTCCCAGGACAGGGGCGAGACCCAGTACTTC.

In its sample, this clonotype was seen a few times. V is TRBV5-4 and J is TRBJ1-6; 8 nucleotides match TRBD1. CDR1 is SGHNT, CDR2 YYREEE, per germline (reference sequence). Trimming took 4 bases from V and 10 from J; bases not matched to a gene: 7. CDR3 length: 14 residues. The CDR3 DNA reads TGTGCCAGCAGCGGCAGGGGGCTGGGATCACCCCTCCACTTT. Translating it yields CASSGRGLGSPLHF.

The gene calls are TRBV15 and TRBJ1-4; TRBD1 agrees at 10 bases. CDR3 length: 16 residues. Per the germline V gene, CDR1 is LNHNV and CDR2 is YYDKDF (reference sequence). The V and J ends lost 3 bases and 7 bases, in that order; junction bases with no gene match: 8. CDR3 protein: CATSSPRTGGGEKLFF. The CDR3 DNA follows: TGTGCCACCAGCAGCCCCCGGACAGGGGGGGGTGAAAAACTGTTTTTT.

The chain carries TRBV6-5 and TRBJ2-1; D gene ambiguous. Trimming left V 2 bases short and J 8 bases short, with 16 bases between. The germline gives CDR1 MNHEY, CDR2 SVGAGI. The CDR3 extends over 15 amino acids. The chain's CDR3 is CASSYRTWIRDEQFF. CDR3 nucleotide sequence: TGTGCCAGCAGTTACAGGACGTGGATACGCGATGAGCAGTTCTTC.

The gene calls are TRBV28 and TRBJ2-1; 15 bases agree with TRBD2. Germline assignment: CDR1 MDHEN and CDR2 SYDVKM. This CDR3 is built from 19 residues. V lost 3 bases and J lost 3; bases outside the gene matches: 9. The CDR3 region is CASSLSRTSGRALYNEQFF. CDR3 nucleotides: TGTGCCAGCAGTTTGTCCCGGACTAGCGGGAGGGCCCTCTACAATGAGCAGTTCTTC.

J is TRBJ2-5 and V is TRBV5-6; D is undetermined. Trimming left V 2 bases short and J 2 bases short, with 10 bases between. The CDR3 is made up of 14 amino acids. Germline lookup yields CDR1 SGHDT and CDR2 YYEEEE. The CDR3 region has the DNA TGTGCCAGCAGCTTTGAGCGTGGGCAAGAGACCCAGTACTTC. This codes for CASSFERGQETQYF.

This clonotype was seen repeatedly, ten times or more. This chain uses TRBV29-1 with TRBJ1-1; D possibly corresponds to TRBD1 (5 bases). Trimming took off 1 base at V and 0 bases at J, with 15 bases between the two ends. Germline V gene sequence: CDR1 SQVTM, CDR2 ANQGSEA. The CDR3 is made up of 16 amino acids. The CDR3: CSVEAPQGGMNTEAFF. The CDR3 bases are TGCAGCGTTGAAGCCCCCCAGGGTGGGATGAACACTGAAGCTTTCTTT.

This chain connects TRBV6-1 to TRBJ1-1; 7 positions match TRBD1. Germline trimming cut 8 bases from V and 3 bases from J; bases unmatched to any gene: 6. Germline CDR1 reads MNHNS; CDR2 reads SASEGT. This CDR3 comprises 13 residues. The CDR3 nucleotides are TGTGCCAGCCGCCGAGGACAGGACACTGAAGCTTTCTTT. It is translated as CASRRGQDTEAFF.

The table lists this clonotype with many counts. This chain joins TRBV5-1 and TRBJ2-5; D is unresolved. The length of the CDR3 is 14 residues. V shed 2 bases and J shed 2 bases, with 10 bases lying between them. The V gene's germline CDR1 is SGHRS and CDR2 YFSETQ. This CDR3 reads CASSLQPTQETQYF. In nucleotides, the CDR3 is TGCGCCAGCAGCTTACAGCCGACACAAGAGACCCAGTACTTC.

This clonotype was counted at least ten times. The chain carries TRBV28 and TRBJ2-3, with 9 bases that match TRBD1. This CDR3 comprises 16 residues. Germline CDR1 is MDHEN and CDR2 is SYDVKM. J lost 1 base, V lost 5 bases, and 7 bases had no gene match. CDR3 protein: CASSANRGLGTDTQYF. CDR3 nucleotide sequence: TGTGCCAGCAGTGCTAACAGGGGGCTAGGCACAGATACGCAGTATTTT.

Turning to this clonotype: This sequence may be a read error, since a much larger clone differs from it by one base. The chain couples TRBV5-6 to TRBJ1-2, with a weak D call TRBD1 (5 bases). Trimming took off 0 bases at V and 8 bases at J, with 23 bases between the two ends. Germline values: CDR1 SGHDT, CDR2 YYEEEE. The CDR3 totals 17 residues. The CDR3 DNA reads TGTGCCAGCAGCTTGGGAGGGGCGAAGATCCAGATGGGGGGCTACACCTTC. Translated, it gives CASSLGGAKIQMGGYTF.

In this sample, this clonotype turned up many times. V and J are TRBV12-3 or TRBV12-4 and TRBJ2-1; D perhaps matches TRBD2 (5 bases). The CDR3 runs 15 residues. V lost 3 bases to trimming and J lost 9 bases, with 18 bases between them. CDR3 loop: CASSFGDYTRFEQFF. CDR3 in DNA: TGTGCCAGCAGTTTTGGCGACTATACCAGGTTTGAGCAGTTCTTC.

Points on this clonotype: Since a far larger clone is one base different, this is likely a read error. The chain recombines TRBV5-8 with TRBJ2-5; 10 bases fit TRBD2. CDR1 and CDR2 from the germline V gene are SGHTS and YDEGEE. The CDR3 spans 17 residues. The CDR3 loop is CASSLGLARFGGETQYF. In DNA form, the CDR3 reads TGCGCCAGCAGCTTGGGACTAGCGCGATTTGGAGGAGAGACCCAGTACTTC.

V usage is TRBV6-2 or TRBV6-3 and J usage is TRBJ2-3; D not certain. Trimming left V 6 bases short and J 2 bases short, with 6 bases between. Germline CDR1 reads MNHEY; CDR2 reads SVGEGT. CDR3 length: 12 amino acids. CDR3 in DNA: TGTGCCAGCAGCGTGATCACAGATACGCAGTATTTT. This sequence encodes CASSVITDTQYF.

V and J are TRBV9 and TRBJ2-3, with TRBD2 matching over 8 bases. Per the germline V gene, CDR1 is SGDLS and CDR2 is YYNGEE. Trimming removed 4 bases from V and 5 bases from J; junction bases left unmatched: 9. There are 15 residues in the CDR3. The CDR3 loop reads CASSTEAGGGDTQYF. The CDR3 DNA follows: TGTGCCAGCAGCACCGAGGCGGGGGGCGGAGATACGCAGTATTTT.

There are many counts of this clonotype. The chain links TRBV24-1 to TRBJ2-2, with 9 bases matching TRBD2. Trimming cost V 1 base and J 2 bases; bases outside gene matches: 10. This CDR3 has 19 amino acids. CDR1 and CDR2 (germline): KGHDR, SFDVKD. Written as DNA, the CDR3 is TGTGCCACCAGTGATTTAGGAGTAGCGGGGGTCGGCAACACCGGGGAGCTGTTTTTT. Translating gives CATSDLGVAGVGNTGELFF.

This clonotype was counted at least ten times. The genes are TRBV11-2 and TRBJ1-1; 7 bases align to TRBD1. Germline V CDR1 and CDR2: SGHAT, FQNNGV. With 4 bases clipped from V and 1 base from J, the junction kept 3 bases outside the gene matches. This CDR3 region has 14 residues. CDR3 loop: CASSSDRRNTEAFF. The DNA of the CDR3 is TGTGCCAGCAGCTCGGACAGGAGGAACACTGAAGCTTTCTTT.